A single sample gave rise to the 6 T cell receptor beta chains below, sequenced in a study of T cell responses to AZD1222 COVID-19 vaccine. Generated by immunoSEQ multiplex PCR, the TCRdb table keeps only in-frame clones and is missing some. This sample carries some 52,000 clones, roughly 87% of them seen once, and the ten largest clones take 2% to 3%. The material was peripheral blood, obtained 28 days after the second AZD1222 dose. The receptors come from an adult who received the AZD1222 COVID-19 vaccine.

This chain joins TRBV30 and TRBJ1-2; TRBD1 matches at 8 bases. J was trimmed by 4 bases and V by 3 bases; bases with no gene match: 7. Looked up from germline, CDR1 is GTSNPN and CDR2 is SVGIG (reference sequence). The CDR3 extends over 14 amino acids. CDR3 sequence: CAWSPTGVTYGYTF. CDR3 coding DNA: TGTGCCTGGAGCCCGACAGGGGTAACCTATGGCTACACCTTC.

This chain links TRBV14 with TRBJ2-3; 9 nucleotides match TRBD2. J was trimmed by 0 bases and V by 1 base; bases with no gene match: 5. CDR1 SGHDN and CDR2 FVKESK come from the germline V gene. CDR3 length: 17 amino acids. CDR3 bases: TGTGCCAGCAGCCAAGGACGACTAGCGGCGAGCACAGATACGCAGTATTTT. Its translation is CASSQGRLAASTDTQYF.

The CDR3 sequence is CAFRARVHRDTQYF. The CDR3 DNA follows: TGTGCCTTTAGGGCTCGGGTGCATAGAGATACGCAGTATTTT. The chain is built from TRBV30 and TRBJ2-3; D unclear. The CDR3 has 14 residues. From germline, CDR1 is GTSNPN and CDR2 SVGIG (reference sequence). Trimming cost V 7 bases and J 5 bases, with 19 bases left between them.

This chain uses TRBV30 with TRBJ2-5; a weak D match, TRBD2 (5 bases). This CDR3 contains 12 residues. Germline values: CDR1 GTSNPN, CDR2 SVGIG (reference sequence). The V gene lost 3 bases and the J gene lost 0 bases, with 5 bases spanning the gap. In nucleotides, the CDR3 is TGTGCCTGGAGGCGGGACCAAGAGACCCAGTACTTC. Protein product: CAWRRDQETQYF.

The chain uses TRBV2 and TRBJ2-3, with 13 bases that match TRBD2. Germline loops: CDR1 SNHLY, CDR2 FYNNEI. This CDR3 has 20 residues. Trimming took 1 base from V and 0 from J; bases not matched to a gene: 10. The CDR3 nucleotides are TGTGCCAGCAGTGAAGGGGTGAGGTGGACTAGCGGGAGAAGCACAGATACGCAGTATTTT. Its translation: CASSEGVRWTSGRSTDTQYF.

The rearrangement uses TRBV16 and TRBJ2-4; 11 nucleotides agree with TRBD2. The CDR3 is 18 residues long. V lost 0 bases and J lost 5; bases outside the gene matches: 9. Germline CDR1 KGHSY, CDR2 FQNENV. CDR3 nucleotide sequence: TGTGCCAGCAGCCAATCAAGAACTAGCGGGAGCAGGGAAAACATTCAGTACTTC. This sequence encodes CASSQSRTSGSRENIQYF.